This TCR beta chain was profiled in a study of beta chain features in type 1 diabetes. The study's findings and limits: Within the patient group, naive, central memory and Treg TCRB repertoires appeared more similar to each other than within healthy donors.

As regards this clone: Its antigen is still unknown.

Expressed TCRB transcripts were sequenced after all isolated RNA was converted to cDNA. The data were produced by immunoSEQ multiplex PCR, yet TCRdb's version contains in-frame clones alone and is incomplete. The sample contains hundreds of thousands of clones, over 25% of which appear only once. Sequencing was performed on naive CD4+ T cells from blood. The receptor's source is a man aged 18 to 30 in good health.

In DNA, the CDR3 is TGTGCCAGCAGCTTTCGGGAGAACACTGAAGCTTTCTTT. Protein sequence: CASSFRENTEAFF. V gene TRBV7-2 combines with J gene TRBJ1-1, with D uncertain. V gave up 3 bases and J gave up 1 base, with 6 bases separating them. The CDR3 is 13 residues long. Per germline, CDR1 SGHTA and CDR2 FQGNSA. The full variable domain, rest sourced from reference TRBV7-2 and TRBJ1-1, is GAGVSQSPSNKVTEKGKDVELRCDPISGHTALYWYRQSLGQGLEFLIYFQGNSAPDKSGLPSDRFSAERTGGSVSTLTIQRTQQEDSAVYLCASSFRENTEAFFGQGTRLTVV.